This T cell receptor (beta chain) emerged from a study of T cells in localized non-small cell lung cancer. With respect to this clone: Its antigen is not identified.

General observations from the study: Uninvolved adjacent lung had higher T cell clonality than tumor and all other tissues. A median of about 60 of the top 100 tumor clones appeared in adjacent lung, which was paired and uninvolved. A higher density of T cells in blood coincided with extended overall survival. Heterogeneity stays possible, as sequencing covered only one tumor region.

Sequencing was performed with immunoSEQ multiplex PCR; in TCRdb, only in-frame clones are kept and a portion is missing. The sample has around 70,000 clones, approximately 87% seen once. Germline CDR1 and CDR2: SGDLS and YYNGEE. This CDR3 has 15 residues. V lost 0 bases, J lost 1 base, and 8 bases lay in between. This chain uses TRBV9 with TRBJ1-5, with D tentatively TRBD1 (5 bases). The material was peripheral blood, obtained before any cancer treatment. The receptor was derived from a male donor aged 60 or over with stage III squamous cell lung carcinoma. The DNA of the CDR3 is TGTGCCAGCAGCGTAGGGGGGGAGAGCAATCAGCCCCAGCATTTT. It codes for CASSVGGESNQPQHF.